Below are 11 T cell receptor beta chains sequenced from a single sample in a study of T cells in localized non-small cell lung cancer. Assay: immunoSEQ multiplex PCR; the TCRdb copy retains only in-frame clones and omits some. Of about 52,000 clones in the sample, about three quarters are singletons; the top ten hold roughly 4%. Sequenced here: PBMCs, sampled before any cancer treatment. Receptors originate from a woman aged 40-69 years with stage II lung adenocarcinoma.

The rearrangement links TRBV5-8 to TRBJ1-2; D is perhaps TRBD1 (5 bases). The CDR3 extends over 12 amino acids. From germline, CDR1 is SGHTS and CDR2 YDEGEE. The germline V and J ends were trimmed by 2 bases and 8 bases, with 10 bases remaining between them. The DNA for the CDR3 is TGTGCCAGCAGCTTAGCAGGGAACGGCTACACCTTC. It codes for CASSLAGNGYTF. The complete variable domain, with remaining parts taken from reference TRBV5-8 and TRBJ1-2, reads EAGVTQSPTHLIKTRGQQATLRCSPISGHTSVYWYQQALGLGLQFLLWYDEGEERNRGNFPPRFSGRQFPNYSSELNVNALELEDSALYLCASSLAGNGYTFGSGTRLTVV.

J is TRBJ1-1 and V is TRBV7-9; the match to TRBD1 covers 7 bases. CDR3 length: 15 amino acids. Trimming took 3 bases from V and 3 from J; bases not matched to a gene: 7. Germline assignment: CDR1 SEHNR and CDR2 FQNEAQ (reference sequence). CDR3 amino acids: CASSFHLTGYTEAFF. CDR3 sequence (DNA): TGTGCCAGCAGCTTCCATCTGACAGGGTACACTGAAGCTTTCTTT.

The CDR3 region has the DNA TGTGCCAGCAGCCCCCGGGACAGGGGGGCCTACTCCTACGAGCAGTACTTC. Protein product: CASSPRDRGAYSYEQYF. This sequence joins TRBV27 and TRBJ2-7; 11 bases are shared with TRBD1. Per the germline V gene, CDR1 is MNHEY and CDR2 is SMNVEV (reference sequence). The CDR3 length is 17 residues. The V and J ends lost 6 bases and 0 bases, in that order; junction bases with no gene match: 10.

The chain links TRBV4-2 to TRBJ1-2, with D unresolved. The CDR3 is made up of 14 amino acids. CDR1 and CDR2 from the germline V gene are LGHNA and YNFKEQ. The ends were cut back, 0 bases at V and 1 base at J, with 6 bases in the middle. The CDR3 reads CASSQDEDNYGYTF. CDR3 sequence (DNA): TGTGCCAGCAGCCAAGATGAGGATAACTATGGCTACACCTTC.

This chain joins TRBV5-4 and TRBJ2-1; unclear D gene. The V end lost 2 bases, the J end lost 7 bases, and 7 bases lay between the germline ends. Looked up from germline, CDR1 is SGHNT and CDR2 is YYREEE (reference sequence). This CDR3 spans 12 amino acids. For the CDR3, the DNA is TGTGCCAGCAGCTTCACGAAGAATGAGCAGTTCTTC. Amino acid sequence: CASSFTKNEQFF.

The table lists this clone with a few counts. The CDR3 sequence: CASSVGTGIFNFNEQFF. Written as DNA, the CDR3 is TGTGCCAGCAGCGTTGGGACAGGCATCTTCAATTTCAATGAGCAGTTCTTC. The chain links TRBV27 to TRBJ2-1; TRBD1 aligns across 8 bases. V was pared by 6 bases and J by 6 bases, with 16 bases of the junction left unmatched. The CDR3 is 17 residues long. Germline V gene data show CDR1 as MNHEY and CDR2 as SMNVEV (reference sequence).

This chain links TRBV19 with TRBJ1-1; possibly TRBD1 for D (6 bases). This CDR3 has 14 residues. Germline loops: CDR1 LNHDA, CDR2 SQIVND (reference sequence). V lost 3 bases, J lost 1 base, and 9 bases lay in between. This CDR3 reads CASSMWGPNTEAFF. For the CDR3, the DNA is TGTGCCAGTAGTATGTGGGGGCCGAACACTGAAGCTTTCTTT.

The chain uses TRBV2 and TRBJ1-5; no firm D call. Between the trimmed V and J ends, which lost 5 bases and 7 bases, there was a span of 15 bases. The germline V gene encodes CDR1 SNHLY and CDR2 FYNNEI. This CDR3 spans 14 amino acids. This CDR3 reads CASSSDGPVQPQHF. The CDR3 bases are TGTGCCAGCAGTTCCGACGGTCCAGTCCAGCCCCAGCATTTT.

This chain uses TRBV19 with TRBJ2-2; TRBD1 aligns across 9 bases. With 3 bases clipped from V and 6 bases from J, the junction kept 8 bases outside the gene matches. This CDR3 has 16 amino acids. CDR1 LNHDA and CDR2 SQIVND come from the germline V gene (reference sequence). The CDR3, as DNA: TGTGCCAGTAGTATTAGTAGACAGGGGGGGGCCGGGGAGCTGTTTTTT. Residues: CASSISRQGGAGELFF.

The gene calls are TRBV27 and TRBJ2-1; perhaps TRBD1 as D (5 bases). CDR3 length: 12 amino acids. Trimming left V 6 bases short and J 10 bases short, with 13 bases between. The germline CDR1 and CDR2 sequences are MNHEY and SMNVEV (reference sequence). This CDR3 reads CASSRGHYEQFF. The CDR3 bases are TGTGCCAGCAGCCGAGGACATTACGAGCAGTTCTTC.

The gene calls are TRBV29-1 and TRBJ2-1, with a tentative D call TRBD1 (6 bases). The CDR3 is 11 amino acids. Trimming took 7 bases from V and 4 from J, leaving 8 bases between them. CDR1 and CDR2 (germline): SQVTM, ANQGSEA. CDR3 nucleotide sequence: TGCAGCGCGGACAGTTACAATGAGCAGTTCTTC. Translated: CSADSYNEQFF.